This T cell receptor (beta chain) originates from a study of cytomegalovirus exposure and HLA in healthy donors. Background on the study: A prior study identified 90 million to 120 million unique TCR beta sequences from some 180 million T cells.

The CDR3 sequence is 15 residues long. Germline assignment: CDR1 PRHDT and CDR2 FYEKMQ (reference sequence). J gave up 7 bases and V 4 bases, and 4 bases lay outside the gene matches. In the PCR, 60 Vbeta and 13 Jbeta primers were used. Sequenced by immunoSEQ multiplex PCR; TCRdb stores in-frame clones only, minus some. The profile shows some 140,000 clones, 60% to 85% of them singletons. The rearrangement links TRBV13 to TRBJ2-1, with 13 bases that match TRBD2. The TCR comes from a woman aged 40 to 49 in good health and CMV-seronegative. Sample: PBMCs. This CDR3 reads CASSSRTSGSNEQFF. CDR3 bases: TGTGCCAGCAGCTCGCGGACTAGCGGGAGTAATGAGCAGTTCTTC.